This T cell receptor beta chain emerged from a study of cytomegalovirus exposure and HLA in healthy donors. PCR used 60 Vbeta primers and 13 Jbeta primers. The method was immunoSEQ multiplex PCR; TCRdb's version includes in-frame clones alone and lacks a portion of them. Among approximately 50,000 clones listed, approximately 85% were seen once. Study-wide results and caveats: Many donors shared some public TCRs, even though most TCR sequences were rare. In vitro work confirmed that a few CMV-associated chains recognize CMV antigens. According to a later analysis, donors in an Asian-associated ancestry cluster reportedly had fewer N-insertions than the approximately 730-donor mean. Of the V segments, some could not be distinguished, including TRBV6-2 and TRBV6-3, and were excluded.

The CDR3 extends over 14 amino acids. V shed 9 bases and J shed 0 bases, with 14 bases lying between them. Germline V lookup: CDR1 LNHNV, CDR2 YYDKDF (reference sequence). This clone was seen only once. Its antigen is unknown. This rearrangement joins TRBV15 to TRBJ2-5; maybe TRBD2 (6 bases). The material sequenced was PBMCs. The sequence came from a boy younger than 18 in good health and CMV-seropositive. The CDR3 sequence is CATRTGGYQETQYF. CDR3 nucleotide sequence: TGTGCCACAAGGACCGGGGGTTACCAAGAGACCCAGTACTTC.